This T cell receptor beta chain is from a study of CD8 T cells in Susac syndrome (dated by TCRdb to about 2019). Some background on the complete study: Whether CD8+ T cell activation and differentiation in Susac syndrome was antigen driven was tested using repertoire sequencing. The study compared CD8+ T cell repertoire clonality among over ten healthy donors, roughly 14 Susac syndrome patients and roughly 16 multiple sclerosis patients. The paper as a whole reports these results and caveats: The number of individuals in the TCR sequencing and HLA analysis was recognized as being relatively small.

As encoded in the germline V gene, CDR1 is SGHTA while CDR2 is FQGNSA. The germline V end is reduced by 5 bases and the J end by 4 bases; junction bases left unmatched: 5. Taken from cysteine to phenylalanine, the CDR3 has 14 residues. The CDR3 DNA has 42 bases and is translated from base 1. As for this clonotype: This clone's antigen is unknown. No qualities accompany the bases; no much larger clone lies one base away.

RNA was extracted using the RNeasy kit, and about 0.5 to 1 ug of the RNA was reverse transcribed with random hexamers. TCR beta CDR3 regions were amplified with the immunoSEQ multiplex PCR assay covering 54 Vbeta and 13 Jbeta segments. PCR amplification bias was corrected using a synthetic template baseline for primer optimization and computational correction. The study's own analysis went as follows. Only productive sequences were kept, with reads annotated to V, D and J genes according to IMGT and analyzed in immunoSEQ Analyzer. Clonality was computed as one minus Shannon entropy normalized by log2 of the number of productive unique sequences. For each patient and control, public and private clones were evaluated among the 100 most prevalent clones. Clones were defined as Susac-specific when absent from the healthy and MS cohorts, from approximately 1,100 published viral clones and from other ImmuneACCESS disease sequences. Through fastp at Q25 and MiXCR, TCRdb rebuilt clones from the public reads, retaining in-frame beta chains. Rows with one shared CDR3 protein collapse into an entry with the most common genes and DNA. These V and J calls are TCRdb output, not the study's own analysis. Across this sample there are hundreds of thousands of distinct CDR3 sequences, with approximately 89% seen only once. Around 0.18% of the sample is taken by the ten largest.

Peripheral blood CD8+ and CD4+ T cells from healthy donors, Susac syndrome patients and multiple sclerosis patients were profiled using high-throughput TCR beta sequencing. The multiple sclerosis controls were treatment-naive patients whose relapsing-remitting disease, either stable or active, fulfilled the revised McDonald criteria. Bulk CD8+ and CD4+ T cells were purified by magnetic negative isolation, whereas CD8+ TEMRA cells were enriched by FACS. Blood was collected in EDTA tubes and processed within 24 hours, with PBMCs isolated through density gradient centrifugation. PBMCs intended for TCR sequencing were cryopreserved in liquid nitrogen and were subsequently thawed in a 37 degrees C water bath. The sorted or isolated CD4+, CD8+ and CD8+ TEMRA cells reached a purity of at least 90%.

Recombination linked TRBV7-2 to TRBJ2-7; the central 10 bases match TRBD1. Sequenced sample: CD8+ T cells from PBMCs. This clonotype was obtained from a human donor with multiple sclerosis. The DNA sequence reads TGTGCCAGCAGCCAGACGGGACAGGGGTACGAGCAGTACTTC. Its protein is CASSQTGQGYEQYF.